This T cell receptor beta chain was observed in a study of cytomegalovirus exposure and HLA in healthy donors. Vbeta (60) and Jbeta (13) primers were used in the PCR. Sequencing was performed with immunoSEQ multiplex PCR; in TCRdb, only in-frame clones are kept and a portion is missing. The table includes about 120,000 clones, roughly 9% detected once. General study results and limits: Both high specificity and high sensitivity reportedly marked the classifier's diagnosis of cytomegalovirus status.

This clone was detected a few times. Its matching antigen is unknown. The TCR was taken from a man aged 30 to 39 in good health and CMV-seronegative. Sequencing was performed on PBMCs.

The CDR3 DNA follows: TGTGCCAGCAGTGAATCCAATAGCAATCAGCCCCAGCATTTT. Translation gives CASSESNSNQPQHF. This sequence joins TRBV25-1 and TRBJ1-5; D gene ambiguous. With 1 base removed from V and 0 bases from J, the gap between germline ends came to 4 bases. CDR3 length: 14 amino acids. The V gene's germline CDR1 is MGHDK and CDR2 SYGVNS.